This record covers a single T cell receptor beta chain. This sample is part of a study of blood T cell repertoires in COVID-19. Study-wide context: T cells, B-cell-depleted T cells, or PBMCs provided the cDNA or gDNA that served as material.

Per the authors' pipeline: Researchers report that nucleated cell counts were estimated from reference gene primer amplification. The table came from immunoSEQ multiplex PCR; TCRdb's copy has only in-frame clones and leaves some out. V and J calls and clone size are those listed in that table; D and trimming were worked out from the DNA. The sample has about 82,000 clones; 81% are singletons. The CDR3 contains 12 residues. V was shortened by 0 bases and J by 6 bases, with 5 bases between the two germline ends. Germline-derived CDR1 and CDR2 are SGHRS and YFSETQ. Sequenced: peripheral blood. This clonotype originated in a man older than 75 with acute or convalescent COVID-19. This sequence joins TRBV5-1 and TRBJ2-3; D is ambiguous. CDR3 nucleotides: TGCGCCAGCAGCTTGGCCCGGGATACGCAGTATTTT. Translated: CASSLARDTQYF.